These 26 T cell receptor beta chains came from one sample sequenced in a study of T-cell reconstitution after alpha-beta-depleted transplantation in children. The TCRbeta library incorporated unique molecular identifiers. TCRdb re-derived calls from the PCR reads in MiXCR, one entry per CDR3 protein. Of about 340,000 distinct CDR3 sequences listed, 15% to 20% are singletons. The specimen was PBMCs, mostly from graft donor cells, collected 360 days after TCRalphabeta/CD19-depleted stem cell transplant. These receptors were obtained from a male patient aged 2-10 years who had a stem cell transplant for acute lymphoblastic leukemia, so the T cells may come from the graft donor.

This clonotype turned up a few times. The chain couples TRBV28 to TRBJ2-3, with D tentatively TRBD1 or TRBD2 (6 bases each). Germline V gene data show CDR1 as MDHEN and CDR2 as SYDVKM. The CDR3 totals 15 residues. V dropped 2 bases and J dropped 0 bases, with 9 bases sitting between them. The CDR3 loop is CASSLPGASTDTQYF. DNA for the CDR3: TGTGCCAGCAGTTTACCGGGGGCGAGCACAGATACGCAGTATTTT.

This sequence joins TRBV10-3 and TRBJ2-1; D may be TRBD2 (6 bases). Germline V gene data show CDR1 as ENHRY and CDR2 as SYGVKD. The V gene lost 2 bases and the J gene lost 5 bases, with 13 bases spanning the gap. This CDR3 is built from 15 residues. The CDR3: CAISEALALNNEQFF. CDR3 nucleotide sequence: TGTGCCATCAGTGAGGCTCTAGCGCTAAACAATGAGCAGTTCTTC.

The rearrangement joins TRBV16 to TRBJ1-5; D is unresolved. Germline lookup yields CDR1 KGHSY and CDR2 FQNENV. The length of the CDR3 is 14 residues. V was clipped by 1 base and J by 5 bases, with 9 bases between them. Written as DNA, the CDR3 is TGTGCCAGCAGCCAATTTTTCGGTTATCAGCCCCAGCATTTT. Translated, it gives CASSQFFGYQPQHF.

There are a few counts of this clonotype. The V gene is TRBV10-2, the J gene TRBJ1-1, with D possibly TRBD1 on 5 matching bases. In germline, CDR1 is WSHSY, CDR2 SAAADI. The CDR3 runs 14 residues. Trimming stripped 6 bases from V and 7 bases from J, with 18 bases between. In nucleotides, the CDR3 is TGCGCCAGCAGCGGGATCCTCGCGGGGGGTGAAGCTTTCTTT. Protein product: CASSGILAGGEAFF.

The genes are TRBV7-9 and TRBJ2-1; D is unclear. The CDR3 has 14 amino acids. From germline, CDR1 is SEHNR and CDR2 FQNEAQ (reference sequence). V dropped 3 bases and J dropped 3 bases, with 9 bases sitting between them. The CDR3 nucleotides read TGTGCCAGCAGCTTTTTTGGTGTCTACAATGAGCAGTTCTTC. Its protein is CASSFFGVYNEQFF.

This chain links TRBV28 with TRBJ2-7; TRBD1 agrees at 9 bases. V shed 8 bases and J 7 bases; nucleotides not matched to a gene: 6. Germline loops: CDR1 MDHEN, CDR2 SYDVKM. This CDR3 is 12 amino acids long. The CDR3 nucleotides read TGTGCCAGCGTCCGGGACAGGGTGGAGCAGTACTTC. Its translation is CASVRDRVEQYF.

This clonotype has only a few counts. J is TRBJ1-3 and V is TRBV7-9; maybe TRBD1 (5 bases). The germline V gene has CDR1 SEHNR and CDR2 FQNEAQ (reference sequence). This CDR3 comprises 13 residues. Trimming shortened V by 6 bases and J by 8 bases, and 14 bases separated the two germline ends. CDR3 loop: CASSPRQFHTIYF. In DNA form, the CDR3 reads TGTGCCAGCAGTCCTCGACAGTTTCACACCATATATTTT.

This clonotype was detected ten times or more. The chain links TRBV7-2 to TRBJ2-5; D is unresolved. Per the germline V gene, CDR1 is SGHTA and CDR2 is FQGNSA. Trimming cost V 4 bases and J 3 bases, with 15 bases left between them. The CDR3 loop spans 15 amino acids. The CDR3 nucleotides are TGTGCCAGCAGCTCCGGACCTTACTGGGAAGAGACCCAGTACTTC. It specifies CASSSGPYWEETQYF.

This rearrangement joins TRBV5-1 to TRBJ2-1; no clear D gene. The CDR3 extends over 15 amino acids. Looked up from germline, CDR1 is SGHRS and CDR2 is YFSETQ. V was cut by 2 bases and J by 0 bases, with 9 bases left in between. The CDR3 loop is CASSFSRSSYNEQFF. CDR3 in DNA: TGCGCCAGCAGCTTTAGCCGAAGCTCCTACAATGAGCAGTTCTTC.

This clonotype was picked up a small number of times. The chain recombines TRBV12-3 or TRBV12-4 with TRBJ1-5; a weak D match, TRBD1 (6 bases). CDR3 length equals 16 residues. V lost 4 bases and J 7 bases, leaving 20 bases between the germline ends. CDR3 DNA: TGTGCCAGCAGTTGGACCACCGGGGGGCTTAAACAGCCCCAGCATTTT. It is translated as CASSWTTGGLKQPQHF.

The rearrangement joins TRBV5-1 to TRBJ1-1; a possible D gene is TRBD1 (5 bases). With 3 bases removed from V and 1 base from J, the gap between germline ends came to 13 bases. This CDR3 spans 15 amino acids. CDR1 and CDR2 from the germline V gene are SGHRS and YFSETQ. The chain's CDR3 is CASSSGGVRNTEAFF. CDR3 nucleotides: TGCGCCAGCAGCTCGGGAGGGGTGCGGAACACTGAAGCTTTCTTT.

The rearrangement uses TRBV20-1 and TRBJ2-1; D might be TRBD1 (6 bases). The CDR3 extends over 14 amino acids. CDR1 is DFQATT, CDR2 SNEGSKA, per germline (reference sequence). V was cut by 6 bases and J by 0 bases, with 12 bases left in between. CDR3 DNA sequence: TGCAGTGCCAAGGACAGACTCTCCTACAATGAGCAGTTCTTC. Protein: CSAKDRLSYNEQFF.

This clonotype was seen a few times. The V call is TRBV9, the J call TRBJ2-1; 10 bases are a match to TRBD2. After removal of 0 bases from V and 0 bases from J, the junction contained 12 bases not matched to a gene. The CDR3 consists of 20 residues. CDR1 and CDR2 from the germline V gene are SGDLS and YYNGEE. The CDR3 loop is CASSVGVGLATTGSYNEQFF. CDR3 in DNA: TGTGCCAGCAGCGTAGGGGTGGGACTAGCGACAACTGGCTCCTACAATGAGCAGTTCTTC.

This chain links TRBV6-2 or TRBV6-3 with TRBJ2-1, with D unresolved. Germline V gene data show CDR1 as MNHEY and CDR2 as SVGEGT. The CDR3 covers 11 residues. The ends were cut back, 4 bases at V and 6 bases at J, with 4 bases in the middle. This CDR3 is CASSSPNEQFF. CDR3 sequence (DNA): TGTGCCAGCAGTTCTCCCAATGAGCAGTTCTTC.

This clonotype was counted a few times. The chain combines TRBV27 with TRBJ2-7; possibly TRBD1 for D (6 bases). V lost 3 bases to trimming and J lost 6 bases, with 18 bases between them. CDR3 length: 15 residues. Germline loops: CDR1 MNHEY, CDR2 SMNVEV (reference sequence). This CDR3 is CASSFGLSGVGEQYF. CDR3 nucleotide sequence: TGTGCCAGCAGTTTCGGGTTGTCAGGGGTGGGCGAGCAGTACTTC.

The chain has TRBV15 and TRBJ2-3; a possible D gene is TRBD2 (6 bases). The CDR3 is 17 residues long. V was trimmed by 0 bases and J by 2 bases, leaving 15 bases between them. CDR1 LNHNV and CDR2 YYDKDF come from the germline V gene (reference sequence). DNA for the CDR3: TGTGCCACCAGCAGAGATTTTTGGGACTCGCACACAGATACGCAGTATTTT. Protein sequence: CATSRDFWDSHTDTQYF.

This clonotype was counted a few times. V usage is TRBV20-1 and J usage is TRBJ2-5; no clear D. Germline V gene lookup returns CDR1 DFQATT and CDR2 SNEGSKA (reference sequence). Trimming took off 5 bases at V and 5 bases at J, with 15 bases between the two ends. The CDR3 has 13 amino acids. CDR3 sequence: CSASKVRTETQYF. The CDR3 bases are TGCAGTGCTTCCAAGGTCCGGACCGAGACCCAGTACTTC.

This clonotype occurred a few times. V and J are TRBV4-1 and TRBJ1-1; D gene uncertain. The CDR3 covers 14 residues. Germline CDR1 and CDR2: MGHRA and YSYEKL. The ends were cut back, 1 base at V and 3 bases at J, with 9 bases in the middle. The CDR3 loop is CASSQGPLYTEAFF. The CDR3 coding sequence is TGCGCCAGCAGCCAAGGGCCTCTTTACACTGAAGCTTTCTTT.

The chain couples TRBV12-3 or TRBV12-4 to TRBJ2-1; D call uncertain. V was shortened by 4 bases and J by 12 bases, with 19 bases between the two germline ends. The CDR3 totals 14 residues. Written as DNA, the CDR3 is TGTGCCAGCAGTTCCGCCGGGCCGGCCATGGCGCAGTTCTTC. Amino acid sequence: CASSSAGPAMAQFF.

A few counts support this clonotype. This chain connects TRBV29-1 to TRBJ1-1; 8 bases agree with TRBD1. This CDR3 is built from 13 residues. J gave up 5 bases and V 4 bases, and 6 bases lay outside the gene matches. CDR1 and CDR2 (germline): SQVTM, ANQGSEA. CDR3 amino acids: CSVVQGAGTEAFF. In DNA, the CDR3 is TGCAGCGTTGTGCAGGGGGCAGGGACTGAAGCTTTCTTT.

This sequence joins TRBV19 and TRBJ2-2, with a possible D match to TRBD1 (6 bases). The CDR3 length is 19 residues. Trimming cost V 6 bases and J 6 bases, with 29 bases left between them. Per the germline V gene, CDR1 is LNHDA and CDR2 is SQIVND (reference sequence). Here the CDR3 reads CASRTRRRPGQIIPGELFF. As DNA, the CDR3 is TGTGCCAGTAGAACCCGAAGACGGCCGGGACAAATCATCCCCGGGGAGCTGTTTTTT.

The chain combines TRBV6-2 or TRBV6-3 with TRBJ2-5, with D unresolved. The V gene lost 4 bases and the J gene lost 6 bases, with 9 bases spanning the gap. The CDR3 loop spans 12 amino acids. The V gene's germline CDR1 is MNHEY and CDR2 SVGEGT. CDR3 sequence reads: CASSLAAKTQYF. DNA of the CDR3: TGTGCCAGCAGTTTGGCGGCGAAGACCCAGTACTTC.

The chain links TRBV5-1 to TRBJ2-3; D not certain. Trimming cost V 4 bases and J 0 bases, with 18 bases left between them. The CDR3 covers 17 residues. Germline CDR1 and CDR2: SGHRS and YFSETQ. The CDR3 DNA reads TGCGCCAGCAGCGAGACTCCACGGAACCCAAGCACAGATACGCAGTATTTT. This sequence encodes CASSETPRNPSTDTQYF.

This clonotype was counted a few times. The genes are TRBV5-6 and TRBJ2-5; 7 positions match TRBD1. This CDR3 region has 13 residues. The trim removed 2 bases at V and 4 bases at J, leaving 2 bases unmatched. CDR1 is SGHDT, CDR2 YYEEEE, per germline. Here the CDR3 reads CASSFYRGETQYF. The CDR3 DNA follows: TGTGCCAGCAGCTTCTACAGGGGAGAGACCCAGTACTTC.

CDR3 sequence: CASSVSPPYEQYF. CDR3 nucleotides: TGTGCCAGCAGCGTTAGCCCCCCGTACGAGCAGTACTTC. The chain has TRBV11-2 and TRBJ2-7; D is unresolved. CDR1 and CDR2 (germline): SGHAT, FQNNGV. The V gene lost 5 bases and the J gene lost 4 bases, with 12 bases spanning the gap. This CDR3 spans 13 amino acids.

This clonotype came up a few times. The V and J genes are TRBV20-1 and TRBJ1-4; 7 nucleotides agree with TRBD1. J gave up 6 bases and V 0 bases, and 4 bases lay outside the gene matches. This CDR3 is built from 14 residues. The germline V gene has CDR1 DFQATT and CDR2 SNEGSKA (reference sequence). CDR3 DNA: TGCAGTGCTAGAGAAGGGGGCGCTTATGAAAAACTGTTTTTT. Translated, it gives CSAREGGAYEKLFF.